This T cell receptor beta chain was profiled in a study of CD8+CD57+ T cells in acquired aplastic anemia. Study summary: Sorting CD4+ and CD8+ cells gave DNA averaging approximately 3 ug. Roughly 10.8 million reads were obtained on average for healthy donor CD4+ cells. Study-level findings and limits: It was found that almost 30 CD8+ CDR3 sequences were shared between patients and controls.

Turning to this clonotype: Its antigen is still unknown.

TCR beta VDJ and CDR3 profiling used genomic DNA as template. TCRdb passed the reads through MiXCR, listing each CDR3 protein once. The sample includes about 190,000 distinct CDR3 sequences, roughly half of them seen just once. CDR3 length equals 14 residues. Germline V gene data show CDR1 as MGHDK and CDR2 as SYGVNS. V was pared by 8 bases and J by 7 bases, with 18 bases between. This chain joins TRBV25-1 and TRBJ2-1; D is unresolved. The sequencing sample was made of sorted CD4+, CD8+, or CD8+CD57+ T cells (not recorded which) from PBMCs. The TCR sequence derives from a human donor in good health, serving as a control. The CDR3 loop is CASGLFGVGNEQFF. CDR3 in DNA: TGTGCCAGCGGCCTTTTTGGGGTGGGGAATGAGCAGTTCTTC.